This TCR beta chain was documented in a study of blood T cells in healthy people across ages. Then a second PCR, running about 7 to 11 cycles, was carried out with a sample-barcoded 5' primer and a J-beta primer mix. TCRdb re-derived calls from the 5' RACE reads in MiXCR, one entry per CDR3 protein. The data show 900,000 to 950,000 distinct CDR3 sequences, 25% to 30% seen once. Germline lookup yields CDR1 LGHNA and CDR2 YSLEER. V was cut by 0 bases and J by 11 bases, with 23 bases left in between. This CDR3 has 17 residues. Study-wide findings and caveats: No one knew whether donors had CMV, which possibly confounded expanded clonotype changes. One million T cells yielded diversity estimates that were considered underestimates.

Points on this clonotype: What it binds is unknown.

These same records also appear under a second study, on T cells of mothers and their children. That source reports: Barcodes for each sample and 2-4 random nucleotides were added by the M1S primer used in the second PCR. The yield was over 8.5 million TCR beta CDR3 reads from each mother and approximately 3.1 million from each child.

The chain employs TRBV4-3 and TRBJ1-5; no reliable D call. The clonotype comes from a middle-aged woman in good health. The sample was blood. The CDR3 nucleotides are TGCGCCAGCAGCCAAGATAGACTGCTATCCCCCCCACGGTCCCAGCATTTT. It yields the protein CASSQDRLLSPPRSQHF.